This record concerns one T cell receptor (beta chain) sequence. These data are taken from a study of shared clonotypes between healthy human individuals. Donors were healthy HIV-negative adults without recent acute infections or vaccinations. Germline CDR1 and CDR2: GTSNPN and SVGIG (reference sequence). The CDR3 has 13 amino acids. The V segment lost 5 bases and the J segment 3 bases; nucleotides outside the gene matches: 4. This was a deep-level run. Libraries were prepared by immunoSEQ multiplex PCR; TCRdb keeps only in-frame clonotypes and omits some of them. The sample includes about 470,000 clones, 70% to 80% seen only once; the top ten take under 15%.

The sequenced sample consisted of PBMCs. This TCR came from a middle-aged woman in good health. Some clones in this sample may be carry-over from other donors' samples. The chain combines TRBV30 with TRBJ1-2; 9 bases fit TRBD1. This chain's CDR3 is CAWGTGLDYGYTF. CDR3 DNA: TGTGCCTGGGGGACAGGGCTTGACTATGGCTACACCTTC.